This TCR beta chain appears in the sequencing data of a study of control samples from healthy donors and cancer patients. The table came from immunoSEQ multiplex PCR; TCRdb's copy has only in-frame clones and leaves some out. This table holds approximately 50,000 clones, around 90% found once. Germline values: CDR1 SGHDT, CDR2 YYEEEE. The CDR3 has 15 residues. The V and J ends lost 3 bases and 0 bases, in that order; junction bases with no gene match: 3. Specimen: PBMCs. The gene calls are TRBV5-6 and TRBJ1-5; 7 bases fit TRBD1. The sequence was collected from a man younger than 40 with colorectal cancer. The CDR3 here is CASSYGQASNQPQHF. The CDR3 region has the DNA TGTGCCAGCAGCTACGGACAGGCTAGCAATCAGCCCCAGCATTTT.